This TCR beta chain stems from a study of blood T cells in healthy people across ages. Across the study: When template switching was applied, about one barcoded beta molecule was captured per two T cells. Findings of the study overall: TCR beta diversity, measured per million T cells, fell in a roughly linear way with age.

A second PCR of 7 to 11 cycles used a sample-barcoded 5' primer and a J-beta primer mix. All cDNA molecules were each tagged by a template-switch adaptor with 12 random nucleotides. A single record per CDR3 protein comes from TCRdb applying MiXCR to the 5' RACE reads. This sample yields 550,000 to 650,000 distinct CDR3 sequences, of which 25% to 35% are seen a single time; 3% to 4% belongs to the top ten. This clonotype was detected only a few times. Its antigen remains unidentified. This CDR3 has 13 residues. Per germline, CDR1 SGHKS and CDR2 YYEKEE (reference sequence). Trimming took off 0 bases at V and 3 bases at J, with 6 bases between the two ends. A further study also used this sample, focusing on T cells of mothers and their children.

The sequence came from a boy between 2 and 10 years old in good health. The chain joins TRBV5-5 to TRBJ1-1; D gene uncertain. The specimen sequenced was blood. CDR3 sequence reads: CASSLAADTEAFF. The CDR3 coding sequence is TGTGCCAGCAGCTTGGCCGCGGACACTGAAGCTTTCTTT. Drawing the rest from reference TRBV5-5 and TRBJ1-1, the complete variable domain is DAGVTQSPTHLIKTRGQQVTLRCSPISGHKSVSWYQQVLGQGPQFIFQYYEKEERGRGNFPDRFSARQFPNYSSELNVNALLLGDSALYLCASSLAADTEAFFGQGTRLTVV.